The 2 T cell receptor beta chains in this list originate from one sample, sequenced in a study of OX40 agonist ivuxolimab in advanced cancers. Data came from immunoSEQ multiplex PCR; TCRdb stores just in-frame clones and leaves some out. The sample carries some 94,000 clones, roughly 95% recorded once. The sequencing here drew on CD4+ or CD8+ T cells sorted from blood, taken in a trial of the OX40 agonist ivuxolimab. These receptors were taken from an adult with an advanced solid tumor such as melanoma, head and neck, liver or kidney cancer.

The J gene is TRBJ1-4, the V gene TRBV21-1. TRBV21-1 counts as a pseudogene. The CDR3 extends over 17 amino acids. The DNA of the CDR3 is TGTGCCAGCAGCAAAGAAGGAGGATCAAAAGAGGTTAGAAAACTGTTTTTT. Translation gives CASSKEGGSKEVRKLFF.

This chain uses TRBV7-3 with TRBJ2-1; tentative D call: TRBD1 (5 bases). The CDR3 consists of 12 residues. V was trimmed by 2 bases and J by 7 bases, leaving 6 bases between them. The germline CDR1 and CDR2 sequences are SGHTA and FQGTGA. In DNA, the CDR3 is TGTGCCAGCAGCTTATACAGGAATGAGCAGTTCTTC. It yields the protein CASSLYRNEQFF.